The text below deals with one T cell receptor (beta chain). Its antigen is unknown. The data stem from a study of response to subunit inactivated influenza vaccine. Broader study findings: Only a handful of new T cells, the authors suggested, are recruited with each seasonal influenza vaccination.

MiXCR, run by TCRdb on the RT-PCR reads, gives a single entry per CDR3 protein. The data contain more than 250,000 distinct CDR3 sequences, around a fifth of them singletons. V lost 4 bases to trimming and J lost 8 bases, with 11 bases between them. The CDR3 is 12 residues long. This specimen was PBMCs from blood, taken 21 months after vaccination. V and J are TRBV12-3 or TRBV12-4 and TRBJ1-2; possible D gene TRBD1, 5 bases. The clonotype originates from a man between 50 and 70 years old who received an inactivated influenza vaccine. The CDR3 sequence is CASSWGPEGYTF. The CDR3 nucleotides are TGTGCCAGCAGTTGGGGACCGGAGGGCTACACCTTC.